This TCR beta chain stems from a study of blood T cells in healthy people across ages. The junction had 9 bases not matched to a gene; V was cut back by 8 bases and J by 4 bases. Germline assignment: CDR1 SQVTM and CDR2 ANQGSEA. The CDR3 spans 14 residues. Combining a sample-barcoded 5' primer with a J-beta primer mix, a second PCR ran for about 7 to 12 cycles. TCRdb re-called the 5' RACE reads with MiXCR, one entry per CDR3 protein. In the table there are approximately 820,000 distinct CDR3 sequences, around 45% of which are singletons. Sequences were obtained from blood. The TCR originated in a man between 60 and 70 years old in good health. J is TRBJ2-2 and V is TRBV29-1, with 8 bases aligning to TRBD1. The DNA for the CDR3 is TGCAGCATGCGGGACAGGCGGAGCACCGGGGAGCTGTTTTTT. Its translation: CSMRDRRSTGELFF.